The present T cell receptor beta chain was sequenced within a study of CD8+ T cells in alopecia areata. Overall study context: Patients took tofacitinib for 6 to 18 months, followed by 6 drug-free months. Study findings and constraints: Scalp clonality and expanded CD8+ clones among the top 100 showed significant decreases with tofacitinib. Scalp and blood retained many expanded lesional clones during tofacitinib.

Treatment denoted: oral pan-JAK inhibitor, 5-10 mg twice daily. In regard to this clone: What it binds is unknown.

Trimming shortened V by 3 bases and J by 5 bases, and 17 bases separated the two germline ends. CDR3 length equals 15 residues. CDR1 and CDR2 from the germline V gene are SGHDT and YYEEEE. cDNA reverse transcribed from extracted RNA served as the sequencing template. Repertoires were generated with immunoSEQ multiplex PCR, while TCRdb's copy carries only in-frame clones and drops some. The profile shows more than 95,000 clones, 58% of them singletons. The sample here was CD8+ T cells sorted from blood, taken at week 4, from a patient treated with tofacitinib. V gene TRBV5-6 combines with J gene TRBJ2-5, with D possibly TRBD2 on 6 matching bases. This TCR was recovered from a human donor with alopecia areata. The chain's CDR3 is CASSSIGAAGETQYF. The CDR3 DNA reads TGTGCCAGCAGCTCAATAGGGGCTGCGGGGGAGACCCAGTACTTC.